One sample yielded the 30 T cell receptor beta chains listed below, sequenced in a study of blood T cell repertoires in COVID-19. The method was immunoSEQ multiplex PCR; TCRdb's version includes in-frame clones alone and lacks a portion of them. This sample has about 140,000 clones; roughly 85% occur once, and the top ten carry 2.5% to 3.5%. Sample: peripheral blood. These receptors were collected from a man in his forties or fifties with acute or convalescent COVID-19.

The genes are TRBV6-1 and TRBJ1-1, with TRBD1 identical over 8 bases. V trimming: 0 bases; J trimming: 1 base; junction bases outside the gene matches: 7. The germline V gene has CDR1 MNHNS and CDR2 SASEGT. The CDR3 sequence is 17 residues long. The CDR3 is CASSEALQGARNTEAFF. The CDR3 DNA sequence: TGTGCCAGCAGTGAAGCACTTCAGGGGGCGCGGAACACTGAAGCTTTCTTT.

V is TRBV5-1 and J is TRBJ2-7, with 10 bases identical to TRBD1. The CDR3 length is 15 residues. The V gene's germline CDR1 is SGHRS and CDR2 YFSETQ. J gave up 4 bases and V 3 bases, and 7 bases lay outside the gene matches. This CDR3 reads CASSSATGGFYEQYF. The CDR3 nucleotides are TGCGCCAGCAGCTCGGCGACAGGGGGCTTTTACGAGCAGTACTTC. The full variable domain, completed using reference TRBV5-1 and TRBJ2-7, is KAGVTQTPRYLIKTRGQQVTLSCSPISGHRSVSWYQQTPGQGLQFLFEYFSETQRNKGNFPGRFSGRQFSNSRSEMNVSTLELGDSALYLCASSSATGGFYEQYFGPGTRLTVT.

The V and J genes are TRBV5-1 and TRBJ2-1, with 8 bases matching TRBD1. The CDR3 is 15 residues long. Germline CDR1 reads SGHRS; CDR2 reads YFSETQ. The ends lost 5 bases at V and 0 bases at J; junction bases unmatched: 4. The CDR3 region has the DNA TGCGCCAGCAGGAATACAGGGGGCTCCTACAATGAGCAGTTCTTC. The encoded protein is CASRNTGGSYNEQFF.

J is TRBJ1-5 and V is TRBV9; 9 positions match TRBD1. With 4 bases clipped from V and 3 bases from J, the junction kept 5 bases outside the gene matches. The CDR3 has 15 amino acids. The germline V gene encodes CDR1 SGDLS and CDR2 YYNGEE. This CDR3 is CASSPWDRANQPQHF. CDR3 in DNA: TGTGCCAGCAGCCCTTGGGACAGGGCCAATCAGCCCCAGCATTTT.

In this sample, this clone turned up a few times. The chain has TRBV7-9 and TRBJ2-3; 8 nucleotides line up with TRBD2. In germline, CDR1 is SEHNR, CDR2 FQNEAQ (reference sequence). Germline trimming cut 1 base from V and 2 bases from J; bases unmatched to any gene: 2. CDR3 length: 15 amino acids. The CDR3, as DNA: TGTGCCAGCAGCTTAGTCGGGGGGGACACAGATACGCAGTATTTT. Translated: CASSLVGGDTDTQYF.

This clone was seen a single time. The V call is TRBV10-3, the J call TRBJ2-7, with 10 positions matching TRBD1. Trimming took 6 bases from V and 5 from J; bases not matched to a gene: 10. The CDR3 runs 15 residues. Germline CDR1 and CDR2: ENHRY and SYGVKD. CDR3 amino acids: CAISNYRDRGNEQYF. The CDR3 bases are TGTGCCATCAGCAACTACCGGGACAGGGGTAACGAGCAGTACTTC.

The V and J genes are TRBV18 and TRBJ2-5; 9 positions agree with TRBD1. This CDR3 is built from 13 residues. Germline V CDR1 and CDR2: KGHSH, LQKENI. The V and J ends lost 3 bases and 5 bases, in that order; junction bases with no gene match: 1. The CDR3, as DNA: TGTGCCAGCTCACCGACAGGGGGGGAGACCCAGTACTTC. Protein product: CASSPTGGETQYF.

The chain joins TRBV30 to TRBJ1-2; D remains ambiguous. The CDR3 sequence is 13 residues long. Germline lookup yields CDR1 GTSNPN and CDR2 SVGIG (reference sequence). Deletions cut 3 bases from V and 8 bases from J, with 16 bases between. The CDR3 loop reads CAWRAADLGGYTF. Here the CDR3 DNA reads TGTGCCTGGAGGGCGGCGGACTTGGGCGGCTACACCTTC.

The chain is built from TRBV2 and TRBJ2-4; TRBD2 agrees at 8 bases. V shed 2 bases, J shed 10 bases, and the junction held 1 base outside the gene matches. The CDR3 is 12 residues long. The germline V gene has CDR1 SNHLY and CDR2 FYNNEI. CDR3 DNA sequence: TGTGCCAGCAGTGAATTAGCGGGGATTCAGTACTTC. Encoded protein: CASSELAGIQYF. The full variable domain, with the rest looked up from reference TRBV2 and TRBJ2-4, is EPEVTQTPSHQVTQMGQEVILRCVPISNHLYFYWYRQILGQKVEFLVSFYNNEISEKSEIFDDQFSVERPDGSNFTLKIRSTKLEDSAMYFCASSELAGIQYFGAGTRLSVL.

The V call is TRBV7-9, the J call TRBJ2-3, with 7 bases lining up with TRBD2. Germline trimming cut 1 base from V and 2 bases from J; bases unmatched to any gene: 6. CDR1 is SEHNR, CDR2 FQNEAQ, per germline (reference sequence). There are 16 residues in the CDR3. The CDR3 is CASSLGPAGITDTQYF. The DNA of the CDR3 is TGTGCCAGCAGCTTAGGCCCAGCGGGGATCACAGATACGCAGTATTTT.

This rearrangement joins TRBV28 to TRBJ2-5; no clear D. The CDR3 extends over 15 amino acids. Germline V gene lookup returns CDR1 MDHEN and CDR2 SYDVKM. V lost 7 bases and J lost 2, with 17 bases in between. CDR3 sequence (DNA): TGTGCCAGCATCGCAAGAGCCTCCGCTCAAGAGACCCAGTACTTC. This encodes CASIARASAQETQYF. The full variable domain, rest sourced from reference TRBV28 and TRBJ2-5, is DVKVTQSSRYLVKRTGEKVFLECVQDMDHENMFWYRQDPGLGLRLIYFSYDVKMKEKGDIPEGYSVSREKKERFSLILESASTNQTSMYLCASIARASAQETQYFGPGTRLLVL.

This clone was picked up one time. CDR3 sequence (DNA): TGCGCCAGCGCCACAGGGTTTGGGGCCAACGTCCTGACTTTC. As protein: CASATGFGANVLTF. V and J are TRBV5-1 and TRBJ2-6; perhaps TRBD1 as D (6 bases). Germline CDR1 and CDR2: SGHRS and YFSETQ. The CDR3 contains 14 residues. The V and J ends lost 7 bases and 3 bases respectively, with 11 bases between them. The full variable domain, with the rest looked up from reference TRBV5-1 and TRBJ2-6, is KAGVTQTPRYLIKTRGQQVTLSCSPISGHRSVSWYQQTPGQGLQFLFEYFSETQRNKGNFPGRFSGRQFSNSRSEMNVSTLELGDSALYLCASATGFGANVLTFGAGSRLTVL.

This CDR3 reads CASSPSDNPGYGYTF. CDR3 DNA: TGTGCCAGCTCACCCTCGGACAACCCCGGCTATGGCTACACCTTC. The rearrangement joins TRBV18 to TRBJ1-2; possible D gene TRBD1, 5 bases. The CDR3 totals 15 residues. With 3 bases removed from V and 4 bases from J, the gap between germline ends came to 15 bases. Germline values: CDR1 KGHSH, CDR2 LQKENI.

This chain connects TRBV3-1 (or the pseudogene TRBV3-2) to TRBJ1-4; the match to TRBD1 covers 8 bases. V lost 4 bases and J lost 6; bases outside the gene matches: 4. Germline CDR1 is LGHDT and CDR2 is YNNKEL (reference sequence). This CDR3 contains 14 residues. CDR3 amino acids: CASSLTGGDEKLFF. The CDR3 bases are TGTGCCAGCAGCCTCACAGGGGGAGATGAAAAACTGTTTTTT.

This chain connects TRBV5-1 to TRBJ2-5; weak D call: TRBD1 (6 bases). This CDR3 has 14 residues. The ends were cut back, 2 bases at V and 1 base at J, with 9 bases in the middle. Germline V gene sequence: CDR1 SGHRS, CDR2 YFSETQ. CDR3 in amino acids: CASSFGRGQETQYF. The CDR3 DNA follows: TGCGCCAGCAGCTTTGGCAGGGGCCAAGAGACCCAGTACTTC.

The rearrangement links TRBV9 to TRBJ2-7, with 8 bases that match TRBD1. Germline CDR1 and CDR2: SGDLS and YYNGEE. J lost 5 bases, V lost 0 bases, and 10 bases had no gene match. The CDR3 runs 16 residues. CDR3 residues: CASSVEGGQANDEQYF. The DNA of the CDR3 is TGTGCCAGCAGCGTAGAGGGGGGACAGGCCAACGACGAGCAGTACTTC.

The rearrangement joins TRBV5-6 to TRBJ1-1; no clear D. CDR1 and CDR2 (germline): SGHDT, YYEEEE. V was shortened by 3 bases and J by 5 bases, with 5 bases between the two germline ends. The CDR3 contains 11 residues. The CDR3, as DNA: TGTGCCAGCAGCTGGCAGACTGAAGCTTTCTTT. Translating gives CASSWQTEAFF.

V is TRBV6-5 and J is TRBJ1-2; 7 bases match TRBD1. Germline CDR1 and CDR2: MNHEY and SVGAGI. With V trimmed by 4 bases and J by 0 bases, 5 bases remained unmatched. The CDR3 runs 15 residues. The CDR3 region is CASSLVGTANYGYTF. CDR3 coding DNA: TGTGCCAGCAGTTTGGTTGGGACAGCTAACTATGGCTACACCTTC.

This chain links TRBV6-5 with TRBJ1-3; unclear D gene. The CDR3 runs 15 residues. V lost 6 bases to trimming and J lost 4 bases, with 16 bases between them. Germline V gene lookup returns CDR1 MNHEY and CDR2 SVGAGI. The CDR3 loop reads CASRLTQTGGNTIYF. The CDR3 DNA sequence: TGTGCCAGCAGACTAACCCAAACGGGAGGAAACACCATATATTTT.

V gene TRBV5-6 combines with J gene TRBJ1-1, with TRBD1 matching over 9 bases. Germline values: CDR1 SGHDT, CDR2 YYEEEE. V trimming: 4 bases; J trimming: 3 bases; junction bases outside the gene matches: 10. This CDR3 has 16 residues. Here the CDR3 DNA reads TGTGCCAGCAGCGAGGCCGGGACAGGGTATGACACTGAAGCTTTCTTT. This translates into CASSEAGTGYDTEAFF.

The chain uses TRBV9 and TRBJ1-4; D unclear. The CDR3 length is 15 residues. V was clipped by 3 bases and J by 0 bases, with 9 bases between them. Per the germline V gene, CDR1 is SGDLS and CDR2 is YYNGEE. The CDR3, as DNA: TGTGCCAGCAGCGGAGGGCCGACAACTAATGAAAAACTGTTTTTT. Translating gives CASSGGPTTNEKLFF.

As DNA, the CDR3 is TGTGCCAGCAGCCCCGAAAACCCCCTCCGATCCGGAGATACGCAGTATTTT. Amino acids: CASSPENPLRSGDTQYF. The chain combines TRBV9 with TRBJ2-3; unclear D gene. Germline V gene sequence: CDR1 SGDLS, CDR2 YYNGEE. V was cut by 4 bases and J by 5 bases, with 23 bases left in between. This CDR3 region has 17 residues.

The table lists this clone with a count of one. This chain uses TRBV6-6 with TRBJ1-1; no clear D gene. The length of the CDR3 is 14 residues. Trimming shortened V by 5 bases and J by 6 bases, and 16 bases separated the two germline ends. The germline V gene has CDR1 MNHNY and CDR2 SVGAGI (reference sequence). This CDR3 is CASSQRVLSSEAFF. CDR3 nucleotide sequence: TGTGCCAGCAGTCAGAGGGTTTTGTCGTCTGAAGCTTTCTTT.

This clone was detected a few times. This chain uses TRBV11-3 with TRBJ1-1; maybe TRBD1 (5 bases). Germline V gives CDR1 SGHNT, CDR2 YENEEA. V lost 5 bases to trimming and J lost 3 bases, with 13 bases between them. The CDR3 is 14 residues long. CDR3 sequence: CASSPSGGDTEAFF. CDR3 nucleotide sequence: TGTGCCAGCAGCCCCTCGGGAGGGGACACTGAAGCTTTCTTT.

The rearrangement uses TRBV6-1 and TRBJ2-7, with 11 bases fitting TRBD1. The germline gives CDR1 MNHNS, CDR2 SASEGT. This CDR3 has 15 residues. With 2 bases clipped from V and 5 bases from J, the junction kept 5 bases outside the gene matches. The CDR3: CASSESPDRGHEQYF. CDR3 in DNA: TGTGCCAGCAGTGAATCGCCGGACAGGGGGCACGAGCAGTACTTC.

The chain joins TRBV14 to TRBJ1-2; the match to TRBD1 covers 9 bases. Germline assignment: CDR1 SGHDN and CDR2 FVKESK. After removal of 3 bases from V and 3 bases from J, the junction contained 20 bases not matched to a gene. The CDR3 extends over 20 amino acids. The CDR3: CASSHPTSGTGRLGYYGYTF. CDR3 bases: TGTGCCAGCAGCCACCCCACCTCCGGGACAGGGAGATTGGGTTACTATGGCTACACCTTC.

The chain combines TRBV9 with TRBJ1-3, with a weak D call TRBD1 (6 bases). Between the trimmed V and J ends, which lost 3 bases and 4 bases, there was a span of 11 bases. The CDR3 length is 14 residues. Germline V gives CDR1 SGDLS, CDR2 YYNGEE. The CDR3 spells CASSEAGVGNTIYF. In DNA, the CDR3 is TGTGCCAGCAGCGAGGCAGGGGTAGGAAACACCATATATTTT.

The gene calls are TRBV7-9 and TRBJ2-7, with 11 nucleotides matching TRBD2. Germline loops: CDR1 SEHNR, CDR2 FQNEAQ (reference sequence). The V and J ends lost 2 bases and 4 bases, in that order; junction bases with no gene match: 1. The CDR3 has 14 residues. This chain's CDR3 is CASSLTSGSYEQYF. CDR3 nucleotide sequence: TGTGCCAGCAGCTTAACTAGCGGGAGTTACGAGCAGTACTTC. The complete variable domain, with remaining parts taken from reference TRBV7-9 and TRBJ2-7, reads DTGVSQNPRHKITKRGQNVTFRCDPISEHNRLYWYRQTLGQGPEFLTYFQNEAQLEKSRLLSDRFSAERPKGSFSTLEIQRTEQGDSAMYLCASSLTSGSYEQYFGPGTRLTVT.

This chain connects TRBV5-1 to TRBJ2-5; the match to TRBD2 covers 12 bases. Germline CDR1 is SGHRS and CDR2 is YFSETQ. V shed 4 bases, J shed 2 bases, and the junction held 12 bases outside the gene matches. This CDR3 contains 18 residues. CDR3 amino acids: CASSLGTSGRRKQETQYF. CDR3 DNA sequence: TGCGCCAGCAGCCTCGGGACTAGCGGGCGCCGAAAACAAGAGACCCAGTACTTC. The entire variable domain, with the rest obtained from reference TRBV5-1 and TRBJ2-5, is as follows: KAGVTQTPRYLIKTRGQQVTLSCSPISGHRSVSWYQQTPGQGLQFLFEYFSETQRNKGNFPGRFSGRQFSNSRSEMNVSTLELGDSALYLCASSLGTSGRRKQETQYFGPGTRLLVL.

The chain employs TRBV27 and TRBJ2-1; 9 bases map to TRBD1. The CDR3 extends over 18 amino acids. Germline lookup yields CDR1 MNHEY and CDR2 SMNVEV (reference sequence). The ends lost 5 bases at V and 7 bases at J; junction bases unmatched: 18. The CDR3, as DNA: TGTGCCAGCAGTAAAAGGACAGGGGTCTTTTTCCCTGAAAATGAGCAGTTCTTC. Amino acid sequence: CASSKRTGVFFPENEQFF.